The clone carrying this TCR beta chain has ten or more counts. The antigen remains undetermined. Exclusion followed for patients with uncontrolled infection, other autoimmune disease, pregnancy or lactation. Together with thyroid ultrasound, orbital computed tomography, serum thyroxine and TRAb, clinical symptoms were used for diagnoses. This record comes from a study of T cells in Graves' hyperthyroidism and ophthalmopathy. General study points: Expanded thyroid clonotypes (above 0.001) were mostly also found in blood. The model anticipated ophthalmopathy a median around 6 months pre-onset.

Template material for amplifying TCR beta CDR3 regions consisted of RNA transcripts. HTBI primers drove first-round RT-PCR of the TCR CDR3. MiXCR was run by TCRdb on the multiplex PCR reads, yielding one entry per CDR3 protein. The table lists 600,000 to 800,000 distinct CDR3 sequences, 30% to 40% of them singletons. The CDR3 is made up of 12 amino acids. With 5 bases clipped from V and 11 bases from J, the junction kept 10 bases outside the gene matches. Germline V gene lookup returns CDR1 DFQATT and CDR2 SNEGSKA (reference sequence). J is TRBJ2-7 and V is TRBV20-1; 9 bases match TRBD1. The clonotype originates from a woman aged 35 to 49 with Graves' hyperthyroidism. The material sequenced was blood. CDR3 amino acids: CSARGRDRDKYF. In nucleotides, the CDR3 is TGCAGTGCTCGAGGCCGGGACAGGGATAAGTACTTC.